Listed below are T cell receptor beta chains from one sample, sequenced in a study of response to subunit inactivated influenza vaccine. MiXCR was run by TCRdb on the RT-PCR reads, yielding one entry per CDR3 protein. Of hundreds of thousands of distinct CDR3 sequences in the sample, roughly 10% were seen once. The sample consisted of PBMCs from blood, taken on the day of vaccination. The receptors shown here come from a man aged 50 or older who received an inactivated influenza vaccine. Both conserved end residues are part of each CDR3. The D gene is left open where the match is weak. Where a row states a size, it is once, few, many or the class of an expanded clone; other rows omit it.

D: TRBD2; J: TRBJ2-1; size: once; V: TRBV9; DNA: TGTGCCAGCAGCGTCCGACCAGCGGGAGGGCAAGATGAGCAGTTCTTC; CDR3: CASSVRPAGGQDEQFF
D: TRBD1; J: TRBJ2-7; size: many; V: TRBV2; DNA: TGTGCCAGCAGTGCGACCGGGACAGGAGGGTACGAGCAGTACTTC; CDR3: CASSATGTGGYEQYF
D: NA; J: TRBJ2-3; size: NA; V: TRBV28; DNA: TGTGCCAGCAGCCCGGGGCGCCTGGCCCGCACAGATACGCAGTATTTT; CDR3: CASSPGRLARTDTQYF
D: TRBD2; J: TRBJ2-3; size: many; V: TRBV9; DNA: TGTGCCAGCAGTCTTCTAGCGGGAGTAACAGATACGCAGTATTTT; CDR3: CASSLLAGVTDTQYF
D: NA; J: TRBJ1-1; size: NA; V: TRBV14; DNA: TGTGCCAGCAGCCAAAGGCAGGTAAACACTGAAGCTTTCTTT; CDR3: CASSQRQVNTEAFF
D: NA; J: TRBJ2-5; size: NA; V: TRBV5-1; DNA: TGCGCCAGCTCCCTGGTGGCTGACGGGGAAGAGACCCAGTACTTC; CDR3: CASSLVADGEETQYF
D: TRBD1; J: TRBJ1-1; size: NA; V: TRBV5-1; DNA: TGCGCCAGCAGCAAGACAGGGCCCCCTGAAGCTTTCTTT; CDR3: CASSKTGPPEAFF
D: TRBD2; J: TRBJ2-3; size: few; V: TRBV5-1; DNA: TGCGCCAGCACCCAAAGCGGGGGGCTCACAGATACGCAGTATTTT; CDR3: CASTQSGGLTDTQYF
D: NA; J: TRBJ2-4; size: many; V: TRBV7-2; DNA: TGTGCCAGCAGCTTACCCGACAGAAGGGGCATTCAGTACTTC; CDR3: CASSLPDRRGIQYF
D: TRBD2; J: TRBJ2-7; size: many; V: TRBV7-8; DNA: TGTGCCAGCAGCTTAGTTTTCAGCGGGAGCTCCTACGAGCAGTACTTC; CDR3: CASSLVFSGSSYEQYF
D: NA; J: TRBJ2-1; size: few; V: TRBV5-1; DNA: TGCGCCAGCAGCTTGGGGTTAGCCAATGAGCAGTTCTTC; CDR3: CASSLGLANEQFF
D: TRBD1; J: TRBJ1-2; size: many; V: TRBV28; DNA: TGTGCCAGCAGTCCCCGGACAGGGGGGGTTCGCGGCTACACCTTC; CDR3: CASSPRTGGVRGYTF
D: NA; J: TRBJ2-5; size: NA; V: TRBV11-2; DNA: TGTGCCAGCAGCACCTACGGGGCACGAGAGACCCAGTACTTC; CDR3: CASSTYGARETQYF
D: NA; J: TRBJ1-5; size: few; V: TRBV9; DNA: TGTGCCAGCAGTGAGGGGGTTAGCAATCAGCCCCAGCATTTT; CDR3: CASSEGVSNQPQHF
D: TRBD2; J: TRBJ2-2; size: few; V: TRBV25-1; DNA: TGTGCCAGCGAGGGACTAGCGGGCGCCAACGGGGAGCTGTTTTTT; CDR3: CASEGLAGANGELFF
D: NA; J: TRBJ1-5; size: NA; V: TRBV4-2; DNA: TGTGCCAGCAGCAAAAGCAATCAGCCCCAGCATTTT; CDR3: CASSKSNQPQHF
D: NA; J: TRBJ2-3; size: NA; V: TRBV12-3/TRBV12-4; DNA: TGTGCCAGCAGTTTGAGGCTAGCGAGAACAGATACGCAGTATTTT; CDR3: CASSLRLARTDTQYF
D: NA; J: TRBJ2-1; size: NA; V: TRBV5-1; DNA: TGCGCCAGCAGCTTGGCGGCGGTACCCTACAATGAGCAGTTCTTC; CDR3: CASSLAAVPYNEQFF
D: TRBD1; J: TRBJ2-5; size: many; V: TRBV29-1; DNA: TGCAGCGTTGGCTTTAGGGGACAGGGGTCGCGGGAGACCCAGTACTTC; CDR3: CSVGFRGQGSRETQYF
D: TRBD2; J: TRBJ2-4; size: few; V: TRBV12-3/TRBV12-4; DNA: TGTGCCAGCAGTTTCGGGGGAGGGCTAGGCAAAAACATTCAGTACTTC; CDR3: CASSFGGGLGKNIQYF
D: TRBD2; J: TRBJ2-2; size: NA; V: TRBV7-3; DNA: TGTGCCAGCAGCAACACTAGCGGGAGCACCGGGGAGCTGTTTTTT; CDR3: CASSNTSGSTGELFF
D: NA; J: TRBJ2-6; size: few; V: TRBV7-9; DNA: TGTGCCCCCGAGACTACCAGGAGCTCTGGGGCCAACGTCCTGACTTTC; CDR3: CAPETTRSSGANVLTF
D: TRBD1; J: TRBJ2-7; size: many; V: TRBV5-1; DNA: TGCGCCAGCAGCTTGAAGGGACAGGGGGCCTCCGAGCAGTACTTC; CDR3: CASSLKGQGASEQYF
D: NA; J: TRBJ2-7; size: NA; V: TRBV7-9; DNA: TGTGCCAGCAGCTTAGATGGCCACGAGCAGTACTTC; CDR3: CASSLDGHEQYF
D: NA; J: TRBJ1-1; size: few; V: TRBV6-1; DNA: TGTGCCAGCACCTCAATCTATACACCCCCAGCTTTCTTT; CDR3: CASTSIYTPPAFF
D: NA; J: TRBJ1-1; size: many; V: TRBV5-6; DNA: TGTGCCAGCAGCAGACCGACAGTCAACACTGAAGCTTTCTTT; CDR3: CASSRPTVNTEAFF
D: TRBD2; J: TRBJ2-5; size: few; V: TRBV15; DNA: TGTGCCACCAGCAGAGATCCGACTAGCGGAGCCCAAGAGACCCAGTACTTC; CDR3: CATSRDPTSGAQETQYF
D: TRBD2; J: TRBJ2-5; size: NA; V: TRBV12-3/TRBV12-4; DNA: TGTGCCAGCACGGCTAGCGGGAGTACAGAGACCCAGTACTTC; CDR3: CASTASGSTETQYF
D: TRBD2; J: TRBJ2-1; size: many; V: TRBV2; DNA: TGTGCCAGCACCCCGGGACTAGCGGGAGTATTTGGAAACAATGAGCAGTTCTTC; CDR3: CASTPGLAGVFGNNEQFF
D: NA; J: TRBJ2-5; size: many; V: TRBV3-1; DNA: TGTGCCAGCAGCCAATTGGAGACCCAGTACTTC; CDR3: CASSQLETQYF
D: NA; J: TRBJ2-7; size: few; V: TRBV20-1; DNA: TGCAGTGCTAGAGATCAAACCGATACCTACGAGCAGTACTTC; CDR3: CSARDQTDTYEQYF
D: NA; J: TRBJ2-7; size: few; V: TRBV7-2; DNA: TGTGCCAGCAGCCCCCGTGGCTTAAAATACGAGCAGTACTTC; CDR3: CASSPRGLKYEQYF
D: NA; J: TRBJ2-2; size: NA; V: TRBV7-9; DNA: TGTGCCAGCAGGCCCCGGGGGCTATCCGGGGAGCTGTTTTTT; CDR3: CASRPRGLSGELFF
D: NA; J: TRBJ2-5; size: few; V: TRBV10-3; DNA: TGTGCCATCAGTCAGGCGGTACAAGAGACCCAGTACTTC; CDR3: CAISQAVQETQYF
D: NA; J: TRBJ2-3; size: few; V: TRBV2; DNA: TGTGCCAGCAGCCCGCTTCTCCAAGGCACGCAGTATTTT; CDR3: CASSPLLQGTQYF
D: NA; J: TRBJ2-7; size: few; V: TRBV5-1; DNA: TGCGCCAGCAGCTTGGCCCATCGGGGCAGGTACGAGCAGTACTTC; CDR3: CASSLAHRGRYEQYF
D: NA; J: TRBJ1-1; size: few; V: TRBV5-6; DNA: TGTGCCAGCAGCTTGGGATTTACAGGGATTGGTGAAGCTTTCTTT; CDR3: CASSLGFTGIGEAFF
D: TRBD2; J: TRBJ2-1; size: many; V: TRBV12-3/TRBV12-4; DNA: TGTGCCAGCAGCCTGACTAGCGGGAGCCGTAATGAGCAGTTCTTC; CDR3: CASSLTSGSRNEQFF
D: NA; J: TRBJ2-5; size: NA; V: TRBV7-7; DNA: TGTGCTAGCAGCTTAGCGGTGGTGGAGACCCAGTACTTC; CDR3: CASSLAVVETQYF
D: NA; J: TRBJ2-1; size: many; V: TRBV11-2; DNA: TGTGCCAGCAGCTTAGAACGACAGAGCAATGAGCAGTTCTTC; CDR3: CASSLERQSNEQFF
D: NA; J: TRBJ1-1; size: few; V: TRBV29-1; DNA: TGCAGCGTTGCGGGCGGGCAGGGCGAGACTGAAGCTTTCTTT; CDR3: CSVAGGQGETEAFF
D: NA; J: TRBJ1-4; size: few; V: TRBV4-1; DNA: TGCGCCAGCAGCCGCTCAGGGAGAACTAATGAAAAACTGTTTTTT; CDR3: CASSRSGRTNEKLFF
D: NA; J: TRBJ1-5; size: few; V: TRBV6-5; DNA: TGTGCCAGCAGTTACTCGACGCGGAATCAGCCCCAGCATTTT; CDR3: CASSYSTRNQPQHF
D: NA; J: TRBJ2-5; size: NA; V: TRBV6-5; DNA: TGTGCCAGCAGTTACCGGGACCCATCGGAGACCCAGTACTTC; CDR3: CASSYRDPSETQYF
D: TRBD1; J: TRBJ2-3; size: NA; V: TRBV3-1; DNA: TGTGCCAGCAGCCAAGACAGGGGGTTCACAGATACGCAGTATTTT; CDR3: CASSQDRGFTDTQYF
D: TRBD1; J: TRBJ2-6; size: NA; V: TRBV28; DNA: TGTGCCAGCAGTTTTTTCGTCGGGCGGGACAGGGGGCCCGCAGGGGCCAACGTCCTGACTTTC; CDR3: CASSFFVGRDRGPAGANVLTF
D: NA; J: TRBJ1-2; size: few; V: TRBV13; DNA: TGTGCCAGCAGCCCAGGACGGTCCGAGGGCTACACCTTC; CDR3: CASSPGRSEGYTF
D: TRBD2; J: TRBJ2-7; size: many; V: TRBV20-1; DNA: TGCAGTGCTAGCGATCTAGCGGGAGGTACTTACGAGCAGTACTTC; CDR3: CSASDLAGGTYEQYF
D: NA; J: TRBJ2-3; size: many; V: TRBV7-2; DNA: TGTGCCAGCAGCCCCCAGGGGGGCTTGGGGGATACGCAGTATTTT; CDR3: CASSPQGGLGDTQYF
D: NA; J: TRBJ1-5; size: NA; V: TRBV28; DNA: TGTGCCAGCAGTTTAAAGGGGAGGGGTAGTCAGCCCCAGCATTTT; CDR3: CASSLKGRGSQPQHF
D: NA; J: TRBJ1-1; size: NA; V: TRBV5-1; DNA: TGCGCCAGCAGCTTGAGGGAGGGGTCTACTGAAGCTTTCTTT; CDR3: CASSLREGSTEAFF
D: TRBD2; J: TRBJ2-1; size: many; V: TRBV12-3/TRBV12-4; DNA: TGTGCCAGCAGTCCCGGGACTAGCGGAAATGAGCAGTTCTTC; CDR3: CASSPGTSGNEQFF
D: TRBD2; J: TRBJ2-5; size: few; V: TRBV7-7; DNA: TGTGCTAGCAGCGCCTTAACTAGCGGGGGGGCCCAGACCCAGTACTTC; CDR3: CASSALTSGGAQTQYF
D: NA; J: TRBJ2-7; size: NA; V: TRBV12-3/TRBV12-4; DNA: TGTGCCAGCGCGACAGGCCCCCTCTCCTACGAGCAGTACTTC; CDR3: CASATGPLSYEQYF
D: NA; J: TRBJ2-5; size: many; V: TRBV20-1; DNA: TGCAGTGCATTCAGCGGGCAAGAGACCCAGTACTTC; CDR3: CSAFSGQETQYF
D: NA; J: TRBJ2-3; size: once; V: TRBV10-2; DNA: TGCGCCAGCAGGTGGTGGGAAGATACGCAGTATTTT; CDR3: CASRWWEDTQYF
D: NA; J: TRBJ2-7; size: many; V: TRBV18; DNA: TGTGCCAGCTCCTCCGGGGCGAACTACGAGCAGTACTTC; CDR3: CASSSGANYEQYF
D: NA; J: TRBJ1-6; size: few; V: TRBV7-3; DNA: TGTGCCAGCAGCTTCGGGCTAGCTAATTCACCCCTCCACTTT; CDR3: CASSFGLANSPLHF
D: NA; J: TRBJ2-5; size: NA; V: TRBV11-1; DNA: TGTGCCAGCAGCTTAATTCCCCGGGACCAAGAGACCCAGTACTTC; CDR3: CASSLIPRDQETQYF
D: NA; J: TRBJ2-7; size: few; V: TRBV3-1; DNA: TGTGCCAGCAGAGCCGCAACCTACGAGCAGTACTTC; CDR3: CASRAATYEQYF